The next 27 T cell receptor beta chains were all read from a single sample in a study of patients and donors after allogeneic stem cell transplantation. TCRdb reprocessed the RT-PCR reads with MiXCR, giving one entry per CDR3 protein. The sample lists 110,000 or so distinct CDR3 sequences, 35% occurring once. The sample was blood, either unsorted or a sorted T cell fraction (not recorded which). The origin of the receptors is a human donor who was either an allogeneic HSCT recipient or a stem cell or donor lymphocyte infusion donor (not recorded which). It is not recorded whose cells these are; they may come from a transplant donor.

V usage is TRBV20-1 and J usage is TRBJ2-1; 14 bases agree with TRBD2. CDR3 length: 14 amino acids. V lost 6 bases and J lost 6; bases outside the gene matches: 4. Germline CDR1 reads DFQATT; CDR2 reads SNEGSKA (reference sequence). CDR3 DNA sequence: TGCAGTGCCCTGGGACTAGCGGGAGCCAATGAGCAGTTCTTC. It yields the protein CSALGLAGANEQFF.

The genes are TRBV28 and TRBJ2-1; the D gene is possibly TRBD1 (5 bases). This CDR3 has 15 amino acids. Germline CDR1 is MDHEN and CDR2 is SYDVKM. V dropped 6 bases and J dropped 3 bases, with 15 bases sitting between them. The CDR3: CASSREGIGYNEQFF. CDR3 DNA sequence: TGTGCCAGCAGCAGGGAAGGGATAGGCTACAATGAGCAGTTCTTC.

The chain has TRBV6-2 or TRBV6-3 and TRBJ1-5; the D is unclear. V lost 8 bases and J 8 bases, leaving 22 bases between the germline ends. Germline-derived CDR1 and CDR2 are MNHEY and SVGEGT. This CDR3 is 15 amino acids long. In DNA, the CDR3 is TGTGCCAGCCGTGGGTGGTATTTGGGCCGAGAGCCCCAGCATTTT. Its translation: CASRGWYLGREPQHF.

The chain uses TRBV7-9 and TRBJ2-5, with D possibly being TRBD2 (6 bases). The CDR3 has 15 residues. From germline, CDR1 is SEHNR and CDR2 FQNEAQ (reference sequence). V was clipped by 1 base and J by 2 bases, with 11 bases between them. CDR3 nucleotides: TGTGCCAGCAGCTTAGTGGAGGGTTTTCAAGAGACCCAGTACTTC. This codes for CASSLVEGFQETQYF.

Only one count was recorded for this clonotype. The genes are TRBV18 and TRBJ2-2, with 11 bases aligning to TRBD2. V was pared by 5 bases and J by 5 bases, with 4 bases of the junction left unmatched. Germline CDR1 is KGHSH and CDR2 is LQKENI. The CDR3 covers 15 residues. The CDR3 here is CASSTRTSGTGELFF. Written as DNA, the CDR3 is TGTGCCAGCTCAACCAGGACTAGCGGGACCGGGGAGCTGTTTTTT.

The chain combines TRBV11-3 with TRBJ1-4, with a possible D match to TRBD1 (6 bases). Germline V gene sequence: CDR1 SGHNT, CDR2 YENEEA. V was pared by 5 bases and J by 6 bases, with 16 bases between. This CDR3 has 15 amino acids. The CDR3 DNA follows: TGTGCCAGCAGCCGCGAATGGGGGGCAGATGAAAAACTGTTTTTT. It specifies CASSREWGADEKLFF.

This clonotype was recorded a few times. The chain uses TRBV4-3 and TRBJ1-1; D uncertain. This CDR3 has 15 residues. Germline CDR1 reads LGHNA; CDR2 reads YSLEER. The V and J ends lost 0 bases and 0 bases respectively, with 8 bases between them. In DNA form, the CDR3 reads TGCGCCAGCAGCCAAGAAGGGATCATGAACACTGAAGCTTTCTTT. Translating gives CASSQEGIMNTEAFF.

The rearrangement uses TRBV5-5 and TRBJ1-1, with D unresolved. CDR1 SGHKS and CDR2 YYEKEE come from the germline V gene (reference sequence). Trimming stripped 0 bases from V and 4 bases from J, with 10 bases between. The CDR3 consists of 14 residues. The CDR3 is CASSLVFRPTEAFF. In DNA form, the CDR3 reads TGTGCCAGCAGCTTGGTATTTAGGCCCACTGAAGCTTTCTTT. The whole variable domain, filled in from reference TRBV5-5 and TRBJ1-1, reads DAGVTQSPTHLIKTRGQQVTLRCSPISGHKSVSWYQQVLGQGPQFIFQYYEKEERGRGNFPDRFSARQFPNYSSELNVNALLLGDSALYLCASSLVFRPTEAFFGQGTRLTVV.

The gene calls are TRBV29-1 and TRBJ2-3, with 9 nucleotides matching TRBD2. There are 13 residues in the CDR3. Per the germline V gene, CDR1 is SQVTM and CDR2 is ANQGSEA. V was clipped by 6 bases and J by 0 bases; unmatched bases: 1. The CDR3 is CSVSGRSTDTQYF. The CDR3 bases are TGCAGCGTCAGCGGGAGGAGCACAGATACGCAGTATTTT.

This clonotype was seen a few times. This chain links TRBV7-3 with TRBJ1-1; TRBD1 matches at 9 bases. V lost 5 bases, J lost 5 bases, and 9 bases stayed unmatched. Germline lookup yields CDR1 SGHTA and CDR2 FQGTGA. This CDR3 spans 15 amino acids. CDR3 in amino acids: CASSTTGGVLTEAFF. In DNA, the CDR3 is TGTGCCAGCAGCACGACAGGGGGTGTTTTGACTGAAGCTTTCTTT. The entire variable domain, with the rest obtained from reference TRBV7-3 and TRBJ1-1, is as follows: GAGVSQTPSNKVTEKGKYVELRCDPISGHTALYWYRQSLGQGPEFLIYFQGTGAADDSGLPNDRFFAVRPEGSVSTLKIQRTERGDSAVYLCASSTTGGVLTEAFFGQGTRLTVV.

The chain employs TRBV20-1 and TRBJ2-4; D possibly matches TRBD1 or TRBD2 (7 bases each). The CDR3 is made up of 14 amino acids. Germline values: CDR1 DFQATT, CDR2 SNEGSKA (reference sequence). Between the trimmed V and J ends, which lost 2 bases and 8 bases, there was a span of 16 bases. The CDR3 DNA follows: TGCAGTGCTAGAAACAGACAGGGAGGGGACATTCAGTACTTC. Translating gives CSARNRQGGDIQYF.

The rearrangement joins TRBV29-1 to TRBJ1-2; 7 nucleotides line up with TRBD1. The CDR3 spans 12 residues. The ends lost 6 bases at V and 6 bases at J; junction bases unmatched: 7. Looked up from germline, CDR1 is SQVTM and CDR2 is ANQGSEA. The CDR3 reads CSVPTGTHGYTF. The DNA of the CDR3 is TGCAGCGTCCCGACAGGGACGCATGGCTACACCTTC. The full variable domain, completed using reference TRBV29-1 and TRBJ1-2, is SAVISQKPSRDICQRGTSLTIQCQVDSQVTMMFWYRQQPGQSLTLIATANQGSEATYESGFVIDKFPISRPNLTFSTLTVSNMSPEDSSIYLCSVPTGTHGYTFGSGTRLTVV.

The V call is TRBV5-6, the J call TRBJ2-5; D may be TRBD2 (5 bases). V lost 1 base, J lost 1 base, and 11 bases lay in between. The CDR3 runs to 15 residues. CDR1 and CDR2 (germline): SGHDT, YYEEEE. CDR3 nucleotide sequence: TGTGCCAGCAGCTTGCTAGGGAGATCCCAAGAGACCCAGTACTTC. Translated: CASSLLGRSQETQYF.

The V gene is TRBV7-2, the J gene TRBJ2-3, with 11 nucleotides matching TRBD2. The ends lost 4 bases at V and 4 bases at J; junction bases unmatched: 7. CDR1 and CDR2 from the germline V gene are SGHTA and FQGNSA. This CDR3 has 16 amino acids. The CDR3 region is CASSSKTSGIADTQYF. CDR3 sequence (DNA): TGTGCCAGCAGCTCGAAGACTAGCGGGATTGCAGATACGCAGTATTTT.

This clonotype has at least ten counts. The chain couples TRBV10-3 to TRBJ1-1, with D possibly TRBD1 on 5 matching bases. The ends were cut back, 11 bases at V and 7 bases at J, with 17 bases in the middle. The CDR3 totals 12 residues. Germline CDR1 ENHRY, CDR2 SYGVKD. The chain's CDR3 is CAASGTGSEAFF. CDR3 nucleotide sequence: TGTGCCGCCTCAGGGACGGGAAGTGAAGCTTTCTTT.

The CDR3 region is CASSLVAPDIQETQYF. In DNA form, the CDR3 reads TGTGCCAGCAGCTTAGTCGCGCCGGACATACAAGAGACCCAGTACTTC. The gene calls are TRBV7-6 and TRBJ2-5, with D possibly matching TRBD1 (5 bases). Trimming took 1 base from V and 2 from J, leaving 14 bases between them. Germline CDR1 SGHVS, CDR2 FNYEAQ. This CDR3 has 16 amino acids.

The chain carries TRBV10-3 and TRBJ2-1; no definite D call. The V end was cut by 4 bases, the J end by 4 bases, with 5 bases between. This CDR3 has 12 residues. Germline assignment: CDR1 ENHRY and CDR2 SYGVKD. The CDR3 bases are TGTGCCATCAGTGCGGAATACAATGAGCAGTTCTTC. It is translated as CAISAEYNEQFF.

CDR3 sequence reads: CASSQTGAGSYNSPLHF. The CDR3 DNA sequence: TGCGCCAGCAGCCAAACAGGGGCAGGCTCCTATAATTCACCCCTCCACTTT. This chain joins TRBV4-3 and TRBJ1-6; 7 positions agree with TRBD1. J lost 0 bases, V lost 2 bases, and 4 bases had no gene match. CDR3 size: 17 residues. Germline V CDR1 and CDR2: LGHNA, YSLEER.

The chain has TRBV5-8 and TRBJ2-3, with D maybe TRBD2 (5 bases). There are 15 residues in the CDR3. Germline V CDR1 and CDR2: SGHTS, YDEGEE. Trimming cost V 2 bases and J 3 bases, with 13 bases left between them. CDR3: CASSLSRGQTDTQYF. CDR3 in DNA: TGTGCCAGCAGCTTATCACGGGGTCAGACAGATACGCAGTATTTT.

The chain combines TRBV29-1 with TRBJ1-2, with no clear D. The V end lost 7 bases, the J end lost 5 bases, and 14 bases lay between the germline ends. The CDR3 is 12 residues long. Germline CDR1 is SQVTM and CDR2 is ANQGSEA. The chain's CDR3 is CSAGMGNYGYTF. Written as DNA, the CDR3 is TGCAGCGCAGGCATGGGCAATTATGGCTACACCTTC.

The chain recombines TRBV12-3 or TRBV12-4 with TRBJ2-5; 7 bases line up with TRBD2. The CDR3 runs 15 residues. Unmatched junction bases numbered 10, after V lost 6 bases and J lost 3 bases. The CDR3 spells CASSLPPGTKETQYF. The CDR3 DNA reads TGTGCCAGCAGCTTACCCCCCGGGACTAAAGAGACCCAGTACTTC.

The V gene is TRBV20-1, the J gene TRBJ2-7, with TRBD2 matching 7 bases. The junction had 7 bases not matched to a gene; V was cut back by 0 bases and J by 2 bases. The CDR3 is 15 amino acids. CDR1 and CDR2 from the germline V gene are DFQATT and SNEGSKA (reference sequence). For the CDR3, the DNA is TGCAGTGCTAGAGATCGGCGGGAGCTTACCTACGAGCAGTACTTC. Amino acids: CSARDRRELTYEQYF.

This clonotype was found a few times. This chain connects TRBV7-9 to TRBJ1-6; D unresolved. CDR1 is SEHNR, CDR2 FQNEAQ, per germline (reference sequence). V was trimmed by 0 bases and J by 2 bases, leaving 11 bases between them. The CDR3 extends over 17 amino acids. This CDR3 is CASSLALTRAYNSPLHF. The DNA for the CDR3 is TGTGCCAGCAGCTTAGCGCTAACGAGAGCCTATAATTCACCCCTCCACTTT. Drawing the rest from reference TRBV7-9 and TRBJ1-6, the complete variable domain is DTGVSQNPRHKITKRGQNVTFRCDPISEHNRLYWYRQTLGQGPEFLTYFQNEAQLEKSRLLSDRFSAERPKGSFSTLEIQRTEQGDSAMYLCASSLALTRAYNSPLHFGNGTRLTVT.

This clonotype appeared a few times. The chain carries TRBV28 and TRBJ2-6, with TRBD2 matching over 10 bases. The CDR3 runs to 15 residues. The ends lost 8 bases at V and 2 bases at J; junction bases unmatched: 3. The germline V gene has CDR1 MDHEN and CDR2 SYDVKM. The DNA of the CDR3 is TGTGCCAGCTTAGCGGGAGGCACTGGGGCCAACGTCCTGACTTTC. Amino acids: CASLAGGTGANVLTF.

This clonotype has at least ten counts. V and J are TRBV7-2 and TRBJ1-5, with 12 bases identical to TRBD1. The CDR3 consists of 15 residues. Germline V gene sequence: CDR1 SGHTA, CDR2 FQGNSA. V lost 6 bases and J lost 4; bases outside the gene matches: 4. The CDR3 nucleotides are TGTGCCAGCAGTTTGGGACAGGGGGCTAATCAGCCCCAGCATTTT. Translating it yields CASSLGQGANQPQHF. The variable domain in full, completed from reference TRBV7-2 and TRBJ1-5, reads GAGVSQSPSNKVTEKGKDVELRCDPISGHTALYWYRQSLGQGLEFLIYFQGNSAPDKSGLPSDRFSAERTGGSVSTLTIQRTQQEDSAVYLCASSLGQGANQPQHFGDGTRLSIL.

V gene TRBV5-6 combines with J gene TRBJ2-4; D call uncertain. Trimming removed 0 bases at V and 0 bases at J, with 10 bases between. The CDR3 is 16 amino acids. Per germline, CDR1 SGHDT and CDR2 YYEEEE. The CDR3 here is CASSLVGEKAKNIQYF. The CDR3 DNA sequence: TGTGCCAGCAGCTTGGTTGGTGAAAAAGCCAAAAACATTCAGTACTTC. Looking up the rest from reference TRBV5-6 and TRBJ2-4 gives the full variable domain: DAGVTQSPTHLIKTRGQQVTLRCSPKSGHDTVSWYQQALGQGPQFIFQYYEEEERQRGNFPDRFSGHQFPNYSSELNVNALLLGDSALYLCASSLVGEKAKNIQYFGAGTRLSVL.

The chain is built from TRBV18 and TRBJ2-7; D is unclear. V lost 0 bases to trimming and J lost 7 bases, with 10 bases between them. Germline V lookup: CDR1 KGHSH, CDR2 LQKENI. The CDR3 runs 13 residues. The CDR3 loop is CASSPPGLGEQYF. The CDR3 DNA sequence: TGTGCCAGCTCACCACCTGGGCTAGGGGAGCAGTACTTC.